The 20 T cell receptor beta chains below were found in one sample sequenced in a study of blood T cell repertoires in COVID-19. The table came from immunoSEQ multiplex PCR; TCRdb's copy has only in-frame clones and leaves some out. The sample has 97,000 or so clones, 70% to 85% seen once. The sequencing input was peripheral blood. These receptors originate from a man between 65 and 85 years old with acute or convalescent COVID-19.

This rearrangement joins TRBV4-3 to TRBJ1-3; D gene uncertain. Trimming took 0 bases from V and 3 from J, leaving 6 bases between them. Germline values: CDR1 LGHNA, CDR2 YSLEER. The CDR3 spans 14 residues. This CDR3 reads CASSQDRDGNTIYF. Written as DNA, the CDR3 is TGCGCCAGCAGCCAAGATCGGGATGGAAACACCATATATTTT.

The chain uses TRBV7-3 and TRBJ2-3; D is uncertain. This CDR3 spans 13 amino acids. Germline V gives CDR1 SGHTA, CDR2 FQGTGA. Trimming stripped 5 bases from V and 4 bases from J, with 10 bases between. The CDR3 loop reads CASSRLVADTQYF. The CDR3 nucleotides are TGTGCCAGCAGCCGCCTCGTAGCAGATACGCAGTATTTT.

The chain carries TRBV27 and TRBJ1-5, with TRBD1 matching over 11 bases. Trimming cost V 6 bases and J 6 bases; bases outside gene matches: 4. CDR1 is MNHEY and CDR2 is SMNVEV in the germline V gene (reference sequence). The CDR3 runs 14 residues. CDR3 sequence (DNA): TGTGCCAGCAGCTCCGGGACAGGGGGTCAGCCCCAGCATTTT. As protein: CASSSGTGGQPQHF.

This chain's CDR3 is CASSAPVGQVDNEQFF. CDR3 nucleotides: TGTGCCAGCAGCGCACCCGTGGGACAAGTTGACAATGAGCAGTTCTTC. The chain is built from TRBV9 and TRBJ2-1, with a weak D call TRBD1 (6 bases). The V end was cut by 3 bases, the J end by 5 bases, with 18 bases between. This CDR3 is built from 16 residues. The germline V gene encodes CDR1 SGDLS and CDR2 YYNGEE.

V gene TRBV2 combines with J gene TRBJ1-5; TRBD1 is a possible D gene (6 bases). The CDR3 loop spans 15 amino acids. The V end lost 8 bases, the J end lost 1 base, and 15 bases lay between the germline ends. The germline V gene has CDR1 SNHLY and CDR2 FYNNEI. DNA of the CDR3: TGTGCCAGCGAATTCGACAGGTGGAGCAATCAGCCCCAGCATTTT. Translating it yields CASEFDRWSNQPQHF. Full variable domain (outside the CDR3, taken from reference TRBV2 and TRBJ1-5): EPEVTQTPSHQVTQMGQEVILRCVPISNHLYFYWYRQILGQKVEFLVSFYNNEISEKSEIFDDQFSVERPDGSNFTLKIRSTKLEDSAMYFCASEFDRWSNQPQHFGDGTRLSIL.

The rearrangement joins TRBV5-1 to TRBJ1-1; tentatively, D is TRBD1 (5 bases). With 5 bases removed from V and 5 bases from J, the gap between germline ends came to 10 bases. The CDR3 extends over 12 amino acids. The germline CDR1 and CDR2 sequences are SGHRS and YFSETQ. The CDR3, as DNA: TGCGCCAGCAGTTCCCAGGGTACTGAAGCTTTCTTT. Its translation is CASSSQGTEAFF.

This chain connects TRBV7-2 to TRBJ2-5, with TRBD2 as a possible D gene (6 bases). Germline V gene data show CDR1 as SGHTA and CDR2 as FQGNSA. Trimming removed 3 bases from V and 1 base from J, with 9 bases in between. The length of the CDR3 is 14 residues. The CDR3 spells CASSLGLLQETQYF. The CDR3, as DNA: TGTGCCAGCAGCTTGGGACTGCTCCAAGAGACCCAGTACTTC.

The rearrangement uses TRBV7-3 and TRBJ2-1, with 10 bases matching TRBD2. V was pared by 4 bases and J by 9 bases, with 6 bases of the junction left unmatched. Per germline, CDR1 SGHTA and CDR2 FQGTGA. There are 14 residues in the CDR3. In DNA, the CDR3 is TGTGCCAGCAGCTCAGCGGGGGGGCCCGGTGAGCAGTTCTTC. Its translation: CASSSAGGPGEQFF.

The V gene is TRBV28, the J gene TRBJ1-5; D is uncertain. The V end was cut by 6 bases, the J end by 5 bases, with 8 bases between. Germline values: CDR1 MDHEN, CDR2 SYDVKM. The CDR3 is made up of 12 amino acids. CDR3 protein: CASSLTDQPQHF. Here the CDR3 DNA reads TGTGCCAGCAGCCTTACAGATCAGCCCCAGCATTTT.

The CDR3 sequence is CASINHAAGQGNEQFF. In DNA, the CDR3 is TGTGCCAGCATCAACCATGCGGCAGGGCAGGGGAATGAGCAGTTCTTC. This rearrangement joins TRBV3-1 (or the pseudogene TRBV3-2) to TRBJ2-1; TRBD1 is a possible D gene (6 bases). Trimming shortened V by 7 bases and J by 7 bases, and 23 bases separated the two germline ends. The V gene's germline CDR1 is LGHDT and CDR2 YNNKEL (reference sequence). CDR3 length: 16 amino acids.

The chain has TRBV28 and TRBJ2-1; D remains ambiguous. V lost 3 bases, J lost 1 base, and 7 bases lay in between. CDR3 size: 14 residues. The germline gives CDR1 MDHEN, CDR2 SYDVKM. CDR3 DNA: TGTGCCAGCAGTTTGGGCCGGTCCTACAATGAGCAGTTCTTC. This gives the protein CASSLGRSYNEQFF.

The rearrangement joins TRBV6-6 to TRBJ1-1, with 10 nucleotides matching TRBD1. The CDR3 is made up of 16 amino acids. J was trimmed by 6 bases and V by 5 bases; bases with no gene match: 12. Germline V gene data show CDR1 as MNHNY and CDR2 as SVGAGI (reference sequence). In nucleotides, the CDR3 is TGTGCCAGCAGTACTCCGACAGGGGGCGCTAGGGCTGAAGCTTTCTTT. It codes for CASSTPTGGARAEAFF.

The V call is TRBV10-3, the J call TRBJ1-1, with a tentative D call TRBD1 (5 bases). Germline CDR1 is ENHRY and CDR2 is SYGVKD. CDR3 size: 14 residues. V dropped 11 bases and J dropped 5 bases, with 21 bases sitting between them. DNA of the CDR3: TGTGCCTCGAAATCGGATGGGGGGGAGACTGAAGCTTTCTTT. Translated: CASKSDGGETEAFF.

V gene TRBV6-5 combines with J gene TRBJ1-3; D remains ambiguous. This CDR3 spans 13 amino acids. Germline V CDR1 and CDR2: MNHEY, SVGAGI. V shed 5 bases and J shed 0 bases, with 5 bases lying between them. The CDR3 is CASSLRSGNTIYF. The CDR3, as DNA: TGTGCCAGCAGTCTACGCTCTGGAAACACCATATATTTT.

The CDR3 DNA is TGTGCCAGCACTAGCCGGTCCTATGGCTACACCTTC. Amino acids: CASTSRSYGYTF. The V and J genes are TRBV6-5 and TRBJ1-2; D not certain. Per the germline V gene, CDR1 is MNHEY and CDR2 is SVGAGI. CDR3 size: 12 residues. The V and J ends lost 7 bases and 4 bases respectively, with 10 bases between them.

The count of this clone is one. V usage is TRBV19 and J usage is TRBJ2-7; D is unclear. Between the trimmed V and J ends, which lost 3 bases and 3 bases, there was a span of 15 bases. The CDR3 totals 15 residues. In germline, CDR1 is LNHDA, CDR2 SQIVND (reference sequence). As DNA, the CDR3 is TGTGCCAGTAGTATGCTGCTAAACAGCCTCTACGAGCAGTACTTC. It codes for CASSMLLNSLYEQYF.

This clone was picked up a small number of times. V usage is TRBV18 and J usage is TRBJ1-2; 10 positions agree with TRBD1. CDR3 size: 14 residues. The V segment lost 3 bases and the J segment 4 bases; nucleotides outside the gene matches: 2. The germline gives CDR1 KGHSH, CDR2 LQKENI. CDR3 in DNA: TGTGCCAGCTCACCCGACAGGGGGCTCTATGGCTACACCTTC. This encodes CASSPDRGLYGYTF.

The V and J genes are TRBV6-5 and TRBJ1-2; D gene ambiguous. This CDR3 has 15 amino acids. Germline V gives CDR1 MNHEY, CDR2 SVGAGI. Deletions cut 5 bases from V and 4 bases from J, with 17 bases between. Here the CDR3 DNA reads TGTGCCAGCAGTACATATACAAGTAACACCTATGGCTACACCTTC. This translates into CASSTYTSNTYGYTF.

The chain couples TRBV28 to TRBJ2-3; 7 bases fit TRBD2. This CDR3 is built from 14 residues. V trimming: 10 bases; J trimming: 4 bases; junction bases outside the gene matches: 11. CDR1 MDHEN and CDR2 SYDVKM come from the germline V gene. In nucleotides, the CDR3 is TGTGCCACCTCGCCTAGCGGAAAGGCAGATACGCAGTATTTT. This sequence encodes CATSPSGKADTQYF.

V usage is TRBV7-3 and J usage is TRBJ2-1; no clear D. CDR1 and CDR2 (germline): SGHTA, FQGTGA. V lost 3 bases and J lost 6, with 6 bases in between. The CDR3 has 12 amino acids. The CDR3 nucleotides are TGTGCCAGCAGCTTGAGCCTCAATGAGCAGTTCTTC. Translation gives CASSLSLNEQFF.